The next 2 T cell receptor beta chains were all read from a single sample in a study of CD8+ T cells in alopecia areata. Extraction and reverse transcription of RNA yielded cDNA as the sequencing template. Using immunoSEQ multiplex PCR, the repertoire was profiled, and TCRdb retains in-frame clones only, with some absent. The table includes over 150,000 clones, 45% to 75% detected once. Treatment: oral pan-JAK inhibitor, 5-10 mg twice daily. The specimen was CD4+ T cells sorted from blood, collected at week 4, from a patient treated with tofacitinib. These receptors were obtained from a human donor with alopecia areata.

The J gene is TRBJ2-3, the V gene TRBV5-4; the match to TRBD2 covers 7 bases. From germline, CDR1 is SGHNT and CDR2 YYREEE (reference sequence). This CDR3 comprises 15 residues. V was pared by 0 bases and J by 4 bases, with 5 bases of the junction left unmatched. The CDR3 DNA reads TGTGCCAGCAGCTTGGTCGGCGGGAGCGCAGATACGCAGTATTTT. Translating gives CASSLVGGSADTQYF.

The chain has TRBV29-1 and TRBJ1-2; TRBD1 agrees at 7 bases. The CDR3 runs to 11 residues. CDR1 and CDR2 from the germline V gene are SQVTM and ANQGSEA. Trimming removed 7 bases from V and 6 bases from J; junction bases left unmatched: 5. The CDR3 nucleotides read TGCAGCGACTGGGACAGCAATGGCTACACCTTC. This encodes CSDWDSNGYTF.